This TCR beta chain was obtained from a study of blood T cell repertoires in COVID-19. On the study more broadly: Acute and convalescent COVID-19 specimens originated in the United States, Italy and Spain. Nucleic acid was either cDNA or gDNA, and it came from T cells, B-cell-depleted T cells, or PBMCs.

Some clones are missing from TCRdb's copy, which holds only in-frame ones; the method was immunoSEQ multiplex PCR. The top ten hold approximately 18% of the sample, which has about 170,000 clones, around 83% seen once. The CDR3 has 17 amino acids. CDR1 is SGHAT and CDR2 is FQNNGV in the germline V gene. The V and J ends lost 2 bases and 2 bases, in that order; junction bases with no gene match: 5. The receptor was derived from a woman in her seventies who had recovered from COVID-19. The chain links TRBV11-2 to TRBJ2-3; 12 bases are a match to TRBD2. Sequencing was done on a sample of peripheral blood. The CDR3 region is CASSLRGLAGPTDTQYF. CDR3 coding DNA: TGTGCCAGCAGCTTAAGGGGACTAGCGGGCCCCACAGATACGCAGTATTTT.